This T cell receptor (beta chain) was sequenced in a study of post-analysis software for immune sequencing data. Study results and caveats: With TRBV5-6, TRBV5-1 and TRBV20-1 included, 4 or 5 TRBV segments were more frequent in patients than in controls.

The CDR3 loop spans 13 amino acids. The germline V and J ends were trimmed by 2 bases and 4 bases, with 8 bases remaining between them. Germline values: CDR1 MNHEY, CDR2 SVGAGI. In regard to this clonotype: Its antigen is unknown.

TCR beta cDNA libraries included unique molecular identifiers. TCRdb recomputed calls from the PCR reads with MiXCR, one row per CDR3 protein. The sample carries 820,000 or so distinct CDR3 sequences, around 53% recorded once. Sequenced: blood. This clonotype originated in a girl aged 10-17 years with multiple sclerosis. The chain couples TRBV6-5 to TRBJ1-1, with D uncertain. The CDR3: CASSYAGITEAFF. Here the CDR3 DNA reads TGTGCCAGCAGTTACGCCGGGATCACTGAAGCTTTCTTT.